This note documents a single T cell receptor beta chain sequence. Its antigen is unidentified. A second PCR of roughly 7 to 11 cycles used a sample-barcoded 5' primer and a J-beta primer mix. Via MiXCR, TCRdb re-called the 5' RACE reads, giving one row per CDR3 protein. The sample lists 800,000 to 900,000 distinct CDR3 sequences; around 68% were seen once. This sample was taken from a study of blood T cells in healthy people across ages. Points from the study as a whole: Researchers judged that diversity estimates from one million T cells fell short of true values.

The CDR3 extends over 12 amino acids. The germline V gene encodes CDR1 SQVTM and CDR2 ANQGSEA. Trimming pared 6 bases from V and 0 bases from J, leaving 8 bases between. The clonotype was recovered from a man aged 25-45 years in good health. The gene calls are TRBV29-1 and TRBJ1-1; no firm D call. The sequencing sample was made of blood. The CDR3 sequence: CSVRLVNTEAFF. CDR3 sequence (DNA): TGCAGCGTCCGTTTGGTGAACACTGAAGCTTTCTTT.